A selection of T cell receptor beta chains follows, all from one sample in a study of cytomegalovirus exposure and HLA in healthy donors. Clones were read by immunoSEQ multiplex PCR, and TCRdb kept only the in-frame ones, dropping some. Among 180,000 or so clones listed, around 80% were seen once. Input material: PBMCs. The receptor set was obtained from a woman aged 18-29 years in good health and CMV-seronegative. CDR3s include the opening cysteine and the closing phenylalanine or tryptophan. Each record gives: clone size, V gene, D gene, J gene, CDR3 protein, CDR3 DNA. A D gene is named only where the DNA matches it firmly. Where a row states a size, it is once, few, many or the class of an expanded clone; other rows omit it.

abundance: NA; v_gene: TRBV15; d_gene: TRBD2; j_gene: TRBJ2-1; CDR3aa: CATSARLAGGPNEQFF; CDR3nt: TGTGCCACCAGCGCCAGACTAGCGGGAGGGCCTAATGAGCAGTTCTTC
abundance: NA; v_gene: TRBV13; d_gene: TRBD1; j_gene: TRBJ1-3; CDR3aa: CASSLQGTGNTIYF; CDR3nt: TGTGCCAGCAGCCTACAGGGGACTGGAAACACCATATATTTT
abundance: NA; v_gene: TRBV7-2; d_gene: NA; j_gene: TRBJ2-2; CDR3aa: CASSLEGAGELFF; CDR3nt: TGTGCCAGCAGCTTAGAAGGGGCCGGGGAGCTGTTTTTT
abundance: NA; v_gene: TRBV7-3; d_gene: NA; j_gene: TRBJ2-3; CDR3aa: CASSLNGGGGTDTQYF; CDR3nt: TGTGCCAGCAGCTTAAACGGGGGAGGTGGGACAGATACGCAGTATTTT
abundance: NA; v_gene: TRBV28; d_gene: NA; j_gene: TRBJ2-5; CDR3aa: CASTSQGSLWAQYF; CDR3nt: TGTGCCAGCACTTCACAGGGATCCCTGTGGGCCCAGTACTTC
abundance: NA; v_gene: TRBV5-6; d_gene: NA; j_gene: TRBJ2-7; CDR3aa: CASSRTGHIRYEQYF; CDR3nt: TGTGCCAGCAGCCGTACGGGACACATACGATACGAGCAGTACTTC
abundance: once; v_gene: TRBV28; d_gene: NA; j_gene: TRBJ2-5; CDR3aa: CASSRPTGIETQYF; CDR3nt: TGTGCCAGCAGTCGCCCAACAGGGATTGAGACCCAGTACTTC
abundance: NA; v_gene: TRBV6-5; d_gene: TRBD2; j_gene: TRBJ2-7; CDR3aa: CASSPPKAGFYEQYF; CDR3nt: TGTGCCAGCAGTCCTCCCAAAGCGGGATTCTACGAGCAGTACTTC
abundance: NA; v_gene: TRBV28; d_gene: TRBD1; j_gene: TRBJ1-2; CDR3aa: CASTLVGPGAGTGYYGYTF; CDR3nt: TGTGCCAGCACCTTAGTTGGGCCGGGGGCCGGGACAGGGTACTATGGCTACACCTTC
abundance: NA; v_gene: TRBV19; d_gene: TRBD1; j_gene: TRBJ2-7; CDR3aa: CASSKGQGYEQYF; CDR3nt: TGTGCCAGTAGTAAGGGACAGGGGTACGAGCAGTACTTC
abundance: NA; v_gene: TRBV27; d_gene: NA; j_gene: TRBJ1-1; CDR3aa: CASSTRANTEAFF; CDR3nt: TGTGCCAGCAGTACCAGGGCGAACACTGAAGCTTTCTTT
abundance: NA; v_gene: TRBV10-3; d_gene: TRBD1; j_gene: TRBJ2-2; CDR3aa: CAISESIFGQGFSGELFF; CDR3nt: TGTGCCATCAGTGAGTCGATTTTTGGACAGGGTTTTTCCGGGGAGCTGTTTTTT
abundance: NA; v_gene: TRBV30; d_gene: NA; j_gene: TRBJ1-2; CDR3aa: CAWSSGGRGNGYTF; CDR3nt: TGTGCCTGGAGTTCGGGGGGGCGCGGGAATGGCTACACCTTC
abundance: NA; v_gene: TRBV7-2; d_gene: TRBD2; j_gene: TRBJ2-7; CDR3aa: CASSSRTGGPYEQYF; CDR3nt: TGTGCCAGCAGTTCTAGGACGGGAGGACCCTACGAGCAGTACTTC
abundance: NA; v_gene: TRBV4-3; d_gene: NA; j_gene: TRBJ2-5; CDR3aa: CASSQDAGGQETQYF; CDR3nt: TGCGCCAGCAGCCAAGACGCGGGTGGGCAAGAGACCCAGTACTTC
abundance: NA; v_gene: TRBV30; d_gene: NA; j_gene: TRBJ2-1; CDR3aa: CAWSGERDGGREQFF; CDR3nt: TGTGCCTGGAGTGGTGAGCGGGACGGGGGGCGTGAGCAGTTCTTC
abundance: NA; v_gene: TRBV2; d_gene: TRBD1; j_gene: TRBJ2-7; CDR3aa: CASSDDRGQYF; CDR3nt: TGTGCCAGCAGTGATGACAGGGGGCAGTACTTC
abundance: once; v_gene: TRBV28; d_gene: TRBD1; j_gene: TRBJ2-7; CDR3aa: CASSLTTGGLREQYF; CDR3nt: TGTGCCAGCAGTTTAACGACAGGGGGCTTGCGGGAGCAGTACTTC
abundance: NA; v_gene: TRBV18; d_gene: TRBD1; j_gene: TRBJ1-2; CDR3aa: CASSPPLQGALGYTF; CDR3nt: TGTGCCAGCTCACCACCGTTGCAGGGGGCTTTGGGCTACACCTTC
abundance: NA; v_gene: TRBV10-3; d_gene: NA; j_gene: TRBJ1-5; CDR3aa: CAISPGSNQPQHF; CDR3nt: TGTGCCATCAGTCCGGGTTCCAATCAGCCCCAGCATTTT
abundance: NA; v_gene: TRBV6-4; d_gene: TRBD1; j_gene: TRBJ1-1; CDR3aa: CASSGGQGVNTEAFF; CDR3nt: TGTGCCAGCAGCGGGGGACAGGGGGTGAACACTGAAGCTTTCTTT